Listed below are T cell receptor beta chains from one sample, sequenced in a study of blood T cell repertoires in COVID-19. This table comes from immunoSEQ multiplex PCR, and its TCRdb copy is limited to in-frame clones, with some not included. The table shows approximately 300,000 clones, with approximately 90% occurring only once. Material for sequencing was peripheral blood. The receptors here all came from a woman in her forties with acute or convalescent COVID-19. Each CDR3 is given with its conserved first and last residue. A D gene is named only where the DNA matches it firmly.

>TRBV3-1/TRBV3-2|TRBD1|TRBJ1-6
CASSLLTGTGSPLHF
TGTGCCAGCAGCCTCCTGACAGGGACGGGGTCACCCCTCCACTTT
>TRBV5-6|TRBD1|TRBJ1-2
CASSSLGGQTSYGYTF
TGTGCCAGCAGCTCGCTCGGGGGACAGACATCTTATGGCTACACCTTC
>TRBV29-1|TRBD1|TRBJ1-1
CSVSTGDTEAFF
TGCAGCGTCAGTACAGGGGACACTGAAGCTTTCTTT
>TRBV10-3|.|TRBJ1-1
CAISEIVNTEAFF
TGTGCCATCAGTGAGATAGTGAACACTGAAGCTTTCTTT
>TRBV19|.|TRBJ1-5
CASSILGINPLGHQPQHF
TGTGCCAGTAGTATTTTGGGGATCAACCCTTTGGGGCATCAGCCCCAGCATTTT
>TRBV25-1|.|TRBJ1-6
CASSEFTGYNSPLHF
TGTGCCAGCAGTGAATTTACAGGATATAATTCACCCCTCCACTTT
>TRBV3-1/TRBV3-2|.|TRBJ2-3
CASSGGAWDTQYF
TGTGCCAGCAGCGGGGGGGCCTGGGATACGCAGTATTTT
>TRBV19|TRBD1|TRBJ1-2
CASSLRTGSSGGYTF
TGTGCCAGTAGTCTAAGGACAGGGAGTAGCGGTGGCTACACCTTC
>TRBV18|TRBD1|TRBJ1-2
CASSPPIGQGAYYGYTF
TGTGCCAGCTCACCACCGATAGGGCAGGGGGCTTACTATGGCTACACCTTC
>TRBV9|.|TRBJ1-1
CASSMGGVTEAFF
TGTGCCAGCAGCATGGGAGGGGTCACTGAAGCTTTCTTT
>TRBV3-1/TRBV3-2|TRBD1|TRBJ1-6
CASRPRTGGLSNSPLHF
TGTGCCAGCAGACCGAGGACAGGGGGTCTTTCGAATTCACCCCTCCACTTT
>TRBV24-1|TRBD1|TRBJ2-3
CATSDTRDRVTDTQYF
TGTGCCACCAGTGACACCCGGGACAGGGTAACAGATACGCAGTATTTT
>TRBV10-1|.|TRBJ2-2
CASSAGSTGELFF
TGCGCCAGCAGCGCGGGGTCCACCGGGGAGCTGTTTTTT
>TRBV21-1|.|TRBJ1-4
CASRIRETNEKLFF
TGTGCCAGCAGGATCAGGGAAACTAATGAAAAACTGTTTTTT
>TRBV5-1|.|TRBJ2-1
CASSFRVNEQFF
TGCGCCAGCAGCTTCAGGGTCAATGAGCAGTTCTTC